A single sample is the source of the 19 T cell receptor beta chains below, sequenced in a study of shared clonotypes between healthy human individuals. Positive CCR7 selection of CD45RO-negative cells yielded the naive CD8 cells, and terminally differentiated effector memory CD45RA+ cells were excluded. Generated by immunoSEQ multiplex PCR, the TCRdb table keeps only in-frame clones and is missing some. The table lists approximately 2,000,000 clones, 85% to 95% of them singletons. The sample taken for sequencing was naive CD8+ T cells from PBMCs. These receptors came from a young man in good health. Some clones in this sample may be carry-over from other donors' samples.

The rearrangement joins TRBV2 to TRBJ2-2; D may match TRBD1 or TRBD2 (5 bases each). The CDR3 spans 14 residues. Trimming stripped 6 bases from V and 6 bases from J, with 14 bases between. In germline, CDR1 is SNHLY, CDR2 FYNNEI. The CDR3 loop reads CASRLGTAPGELFF. The CDR3 DNA reads as TGTGCCAGCAGACTAGGGACCGCCCCCGGGGAGCTGTTTTTT.

CDR3 DNA: TGTGCCAGTATTCCCCTGGGGGGGCATGAAGCTTTCTTT. Translation gives CASIPLGGHEAFF. The V gene is TRBV19, the J gene TRBJ1-1, with TRBD1 as a possible D gene (6 bases). The CDR3 totals 13 residues. V dropped 7 bases and J dropped 7 bases, with 16 bases sitting between them. Germline lookup yields CDR1 LNHDA and CDR2 SQIVND (reference sequence).

The chain carries TRBV28 and TRBJ2-5, with 9 bases lining up with TRBD1. This CDR3 region has 14 residues. Trimming cost V 6 bases and J 5 bases; bases outside gene matches: 7. Germline V gene sequence: CDR1 MDHEN, CDR2 SYDVKM. The CDR3 bases are TGTGCCAGCAGCACAACAGGGGGCTATGAGACCCAGTACTTC. Encoded protein: CASSTTGGYETQYF.

V gene TRBV10-3 combines with J gene TRBJ2-7; TRBD2 matches at 7 bases. This CDR3 is 14 amino acids long. Germline values: CDR1 ENHRY, CDR2 SYGVKD. V lost 7 bases to trimming and J lost 6 bases; unmatched junction nucleotides: 12. This chain's CDR3 is CAIKRAGEGSEQYF. The CDR3 region has the DNA TGTGCCATCAAAAGGGCGGGGGAAGGCAGCGAGCAGTACTTC.

This sequence joins TRBV28 and TRBJ2-6; 7 positions match TRBD1. The CDR3 loop spans 17 amino acids. The J segment lost 0 bases and the V segment lost 9 bases, leaving 11 bases of the junction unmatched. The germline gives CDR1 MDHEN, CDR2 SYDVKM. The CDR3 reads CASVSGTAVSGANVLTF. CDR3 coding DNA: TGTGCCAGTGTGTCGGGGACAGCCGTCTCTGGGGCCAACGTCCTGACTTTC. The complete variable domain, with remaining parts taken from reference TRBV28 and TRBJ2-6, reads DVKVTQSSRYLVKRTGEKVFLECVQDMDHENMFWYRQDPGLGLRLIYFSYDVKMKEKGDIPEGYSVSREKKERFSLILESASTNQTSMYLCASVSGTAVSGANVLTFGAGSRLTVL.

This clone is a singleton in its sample. J is TRBJ2-7 and V is TRBV2; TRBD1 matches 10 bases. Germline loops: CDR1 SNHLY, CDR2 FYNNEI. The V segment lost 6 bases and the J segment 4 bases; nucleotides outside the gene matches: 6. The CDR3 is made up of 14 amino acids. The CDR3 coding sequence is TGTGCCAGCAGGACGGGACAGGGGAGGTACGAGCAGTACTTC. Translating gives CASRTGQGRYEQYF.

This clone was counted a single time. The sample contains more than one DNA sequence encoding this CDR3. V gene TRBV7-9 combines with J gene TRBJ2-7; unclear D gene. Trimming cost V 5 bases and J 6 bases, with 8 bases left between them. This CDR3 comprises 11 residues. Germline lookup yields CDR1 SEHNR and CDR2 FQNEAQ (reference sequence). The CDR3 DNA follows: TGTGCCAGCAGCCCTGGCGGCGAGCAGTACTTC. Its translation is CASSPGGEQYF.

The chain couples TRBV30 to TRBJ2-5; D is undetermined. V was cut by 2 bases and J by 2 bases, with 6 bases left in between. This CDR3 spans 12 amino acids. Germline lookup yields CDR1 GTSNPN and CDR2 SVGIG (reference sequence). CDR3 loop: CAWSSLQETQYF. The DNA for the CDR3 is TGTGCCTGGAGTTCGCTACAAGAGACCCAGTACTTC.

The chain employs TRBV7-9 and TRBJ1-1; D is unclear. This CDR3 comprises 12 residues. The ends were cut back, 5 bases at V and 8 bases at J, with 12 bases in the middle. Germline lookup yields CDR1 SEHNR and CDR2 FQNEAQ (reference sequence). CDR3 in DNA: TGTGCCAGCAGCCCCGGAGGATTGGAAGCTTTCTTT. Translating gives CASSPGGLEAFF.

V and J are TRBV27 and TRBJ2-1, with 10 bases identical to TRBD1. Germline CDR1 is MNHEY and CDR2 is SMNVEV (reference sequence). The V segment lost 5 bases and the J segment 8 bases; nucleotides outside the gene matches: 9. The CDR3 has 15 residues. CDR3 sequence (DNA): TGTGCCAGCAGTAACCGGGACAGGGGTACTGATGAGCAGTTCTTC. Translating it yields CASSNRDRGTDEQFF.

The chain couples TRBV28 to TRBJ2-5, with 8 bases matching TRBD2. This CDR3 is built from 16 residues. The J segment lost 4 bases and the V segment lost 6 bases, leaving 13 bases of the junction unmatched. Germline V gene lookup returns CDR1 MDHEN and CDR2 SYDVKM. This chain's CDR3 is CASSTNSGTQVETQYF. For the CDR3, the DNA is TGTGCCAGCAGCACCAATAGCGGGACGCAAGTAGAGACCCAGTACTTC. Full variable domain (outside the CDR3, taken from reference TRBV28 and TRBJ2-5): DVKVTQSSRYLVKRTGEKVFLECVQDMDHENMFWYRQDPGLGLRLIYFSYDVKMKEKGDIPEGYSVSREKKERFSLILESASTNQTSMYLCASSTNSGTQVETQYFGPGTRLLVL.

The chain links TRBV27 to TRBJ2-7; TRBD1 aligns across 7 bases. This CDR3 spans 21 amino acids. Per the germline V gene, CDR1 is MNHEY and CDR2 is SMNVEV (reference sequence). V lost 5 bases, J lost 2 bases, and 27 bases stayed unmatched. The CDR3 protein is CASSPKAPGDTRGQRPYEQYF. The CDR3 nucleotides are TGTGCCAGCAGTCCAAAAGCCCCCGGAGACACTAGGGGGCAACGGCCCTACGAGCAGTACTTC.

On this clone itself: The sample has other DNA sequences that encode this CDR3 too. The chain joins TRBV11-2 to TRBJ1-6; no firm D call. CDR1 SGHAT and CDR2 FQNNGV come from the germline V gene. Trimming shortened V by 1 base and J by 10 bases, and 5 bases separated the two germline ends. CDR3 length equals 12 residues. CDR3 sequence reads: CASSLGRSPLHF. DNA of the CDR3: TGTGCCAGCAGCTTAGGACGATCACCCCTCCACTTT.

The chain is built from TRBV29-1 and TRBJ2-7, with TRBD2 as a possible D gene (5 bases). Trimming pared 4 bases from V and 5 bases from J, leaving 12 bases between. Germline loops: CDR1 SQVTM, CDR2 ANQGSEA. This CDR3 has 12 residues. CDR3 DNA: TGCAGCGTTGCGTTGTCGAGGGACGAGCAGTACTTC. Translation: CSVALSRDEQYF.

The chain employs TRBV19 and TRBJ2-1; 14 nucleotides line up with TRBD2. The CDR3 is made up of 17 amino acids. V shed 4 bases, J shed 5 bases, and the junction held 7 bases outside the gene matches. Germline V gene data show CDR1 as LNHDA and CDR2 as SQIVND (reference sequence). The CDR3 is CASSTRLAGGADNEQFF. CDR3 nucleotide sequence: TGTGCCAGTAGTACACGACTAGCGGGAGGGGCAGACAATGAGCAGTTCTTC.

This rearrangement joins TRBV19 to TRBJ1-1; D is perhaps TRBD1 (5 bases). Germline V gives CDR1 LNHDA, CDR2 SQIVND (reference sequence). V lost 6 bases and J 1 base, leaving 9 bases between the germline ends. The CDR3 covers 13 residues. The chain's CDR3 is CASRYGTNTEAFF. The CDR3 region has the DNA TGTGCCAGTAGGTATGGGACGAACACTGAAGCTTTCTTT.

In this sample, this clone turned up a few times. The chain couples TRBV27 to TRBJ1-1; 7 bases agree with TRBD1. The V and J ends lost 5 bases and 1 base, in that order; junction bases with no gene match: 7. Germline V gives CDR1 MNHEY, CDR2 SMNVEV (reference sequence). The CDR3 loop spans 15 amino acids. CDR3 nucleotide sequence: TGTGCCAGCAGTCCCAGGGGGGCGCCGAACACTGAAGCTTTCTTT. This codes for CASSPRGAPNTEAFF.

The rearrangement joins TRBV4-1 to TRBJ2-7, with a weak D call TRBD1 (5 bases). Germline-derived CDR1 and CDR2 are MGHRA and YSYEKL. The V end was cut by 4 bases, the J end by 3 bases, with 22 bases between. The CDR3 length is 17 residues. For the CDR3, the DNA is TGCGCCAGCAGCCTAGATTTGGGGTGGCTAGGGGACTACGAGCAGTACTTC. Protein product: CASSLDLGWLGDYEQYF.

The V call is TRBV19, the J call TRBJ1-1; 7 bases are shared with TRBD1. Germline-derived CDR1 and CDR2 are LNHDA and SQIVND (reference sequence). With V trimmed by 8 bases and J by 0 bases, 6 bases remained unmatched. The CDR3 length is 14 residues. For the CDR3, the DNA is TGTGCCAGTGTAAAAGGGGGCTTGAACACTGAAGCTTTCTTT. It codes for CASVKGGLNTEAFF. The entire variable domain, with the rest obtained from reference TRBV19 and TRBJ1-1, is as follows: DGGITQSPKYLFRKEGQNVTLSCEQNLNHDAMYWYRQDPGQGLRLIYYSQIVNDFQKGDIAEGYSVSREKKESFPLTVTSAQKNPTAFYLCASVKGGLNTEAFFGQGTRLTVV.